This T cell receptor beta chain stems from a study of cytomegalovirus exposure and HLA in healthy donors. It was with 60 Vbeta and 13 Jbeta primers that the PCR ran. Some clones are missing from TCRdb's copy, which holds only in-frame ones; the method was immunoSEQ multiplex PCR. This repertoire shows 180,000 or so clones, approximately 65% found once; its top ten account for just under 3%. Germline V lookup: CDR1 SGHDN, CDR2 FVKESK. The CDR3 runs 15 residues. This chain joins TRBV14 and TRBJ2-5; TRBD2 matches 10 bases. With the DNA end fitting TRBJ2-7 better, the J assignment may be wrong. The specimen sequenced was PBMCs. This receptor was taken from a man aged 35-49 years in good health and CMV-seronegative. This CDR3 is CASSQGTSGSYEQYF. CDR3 DNA: TGTGCCAGCAGCCAAGGGACTAGCGGTTCCTACGAGCAGTACTTC.